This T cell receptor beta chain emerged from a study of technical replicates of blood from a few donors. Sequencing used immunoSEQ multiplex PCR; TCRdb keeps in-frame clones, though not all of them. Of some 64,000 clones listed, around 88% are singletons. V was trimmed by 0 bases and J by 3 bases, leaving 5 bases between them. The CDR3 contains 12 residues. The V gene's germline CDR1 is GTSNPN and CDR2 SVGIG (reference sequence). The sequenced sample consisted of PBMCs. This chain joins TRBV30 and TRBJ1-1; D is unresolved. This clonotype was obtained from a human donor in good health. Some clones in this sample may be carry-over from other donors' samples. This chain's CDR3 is CAWSVGDTEAFF. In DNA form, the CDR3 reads TGTGCCTGGAGTGTGGGAGACACTGAAGCTTTCTTT.